These 8 T cell receptor beta chains came from one sample sequenced in a study of molecular identifiers for immune sequencing clone quantification. A single record per CDR3 protein comes from TCRdb applying MiXCR to the PCR reads. Here the sample spans 85,000 to 120,000 distinct CDR3 sequences, under 40% being singletons. Sequencing used naive CD8+ T cells from blood, with Jurkat cell RNA spiked in. As for subset: FACS-sorted CD8+CD4-CCR7+CD45RA+ naive T cells. These receptors were obtained from a human donor in good health. Some libraries in this study had Jurkat cell RNA spiked in.

The table lists this clonotype with a few counts. The rearrangement uses TRBV28 and TRBJ2-7; D gene ambiguous. V was cut by 2 bases and J by 9 bases, with 14 bases left in between. The CDR3 runs to 13 residues. The germline V gene has CDR1 MDHEN and CDR2 SYDVKM. The CDR3 protein is CASSLRDWGRQYF. The CDR3 DNA follows: TGTGCCAGCAGTTTAAGGGATTGGGGTAGGCAGTACTTC.

The rearrangement links TRBV9 to TRBJ2-1, with D hard to call. Per germline, CDR1 SGDLS and CDR2 YYNGEE. Deletions cut 3 bases from V and 6 bases from J, with 10 bases between. CDR3 length: 13 residues. CDR3 nucleotide sequence: TGTGCCAGCAGCGGCTGGATCAGCAATGAGCAGTTCTTC. It specifies CASSGWISNEQFF.

In this sample, this clonotype turned up a few times. The chain joins TRBV5-4 to TRBJ2-5, with D possibly being TRBD2 (5 bases). V gave up 0 bases and J gave up 1 base, with 10 bases separating them. The CDR3 loop spans 15 amino acids. Germline CDR1 and CDR2: SGHNT and YYREEE (reference sequence). The DNA for the CDR3 is TGTGCCAGCAGCTTGGTCGGGGTGGGCCAAGAGACCCAGTACTTC. This encodes CASSLVGVGQETQYF.

The chain uses TRBV19 and TRBJ2-7, with TRBD2 matching over 9 bases. Germline CDR1 is LNHDA and CDR2 is SQIVND (reference sequence). The CDR3 is made up of 14 amino acids. The trim removed 7 bases at V and 0 bases at J, leaving 4 bases unmatched. Here the CDR3 DNA reads TGTGCCAGTACTCTTAGCGGGAGCTCCTACGAGCAGTACTTC. Protein sequence: CASTLSGSSYEQYF.

This clonotype was detected a few times. The chain joins TRBV5-5 to TRBJ1-3, with unresolved D. Looked up from germline, CDR1 is SGHKS and CDR2 is YYEKEE (reference sequence). V was trimmed by 0 bases and J by 0 bases, leaving 10 bases between them. The CDR3 is made up of 16 amino acids. The chain's CDR3 is CASSLEPIYSGNTIYF. CDR3 DNA: TGTGCCAGCAGCTTGGAGCCCATTTACTCTGGAAACACCATATATTTT.

V gene TRBV2 combines with J gene TRBJ2-7, with 7 nucleotides matching TRBD1. Trimming cost V 3 bases and J 0 bases; bases outside gene matches: 5. The germline V gene has CDR1 SNHLY and CDR2 FYNNEI. The CDR3 contains 15 residues. CDR3 DNA: TGTGCCAGCAGTGATGACAGGGTGGCCTCCTACGAGCAGTACTTC. Its translation is CASSDDRVASYEQYF.

This clonotype was found many times. At one of its ends the junction is not consistent with the germline gene, which may arise from a read error. The V call is TRBV7-2, the J call TRBJ2-7, with TRBD1 identical over 12 bases. Germline CDR1 is SGHTA and CDR2 is FQGNSA. The CDR3 contains 14 residues. The CDR3 loop is CASSLGQGALEQYF. As DNA, the CDR3 is TGCGCCAGCAGCTTGGGACAGGGGGCCCTGGAGCAGTACTTC. The variable domain in full, with the rest retrieved from reference TRBV7-2 and TRBJ2-7, is GAGVSQSPSNKVTEKGKDVELRCDPISGHTALYWYRQSLGQGLEFLIYFQGNSAPDKSGLPSDRFSAERTGGSVSTLTIQRTQQEDSAVYLCASSLGQGALEQYFGPGTRLTVT.

Points on this clonotype: The conserved closing phenylalanine or tryptophan is absent in this CDR3, likely reflecting a read error. This chain connects TRBV4-2 to TRBJ2-7, with TRBD1 as a possible D gene (5 bases). Trimming removed 1 base at V and 9 bases at J, with 13 bases between. The CDR3 totals 13 residues. CDR1 is LGHNA, CDR2 YNFKEQ, per germline. The CDR3 sequence is CASSQGQGTWQYY. CDR3 DNA sequence: TGTGCCAGCAGCCAAGGCCAGGGAACATGGCAGTACTAC.